The sequence of this T cell receptor beta chain was determined in a study of T cell clonotyping in hematopoietic cell transplantation. Broader study findings: Broader posttransplant TCR repertoire diversity was predicted by graft donor and pretransplant recipient Inverse Simpson Index values. At the given depth, recipient repertoires were over 95% de novo clonotypes. Recipient TCR diversity dropped after transplant; expanded clonotypes rose from day 30 to 180. Without cell sorting, CD4 versus CD8 contributions remain unresolved.

V lost 7 bases and J lost 3; bases outside the gene matches: 5. CDR1 and CDR2 from the germline V gene are LNHDA and SQIVND (reference sequence). The CDR3 has 13 residues. Time point reported: recipient sample about 28 days before transplant, after cytoreduction. Assay: immunoSEQ multiplex PCR; the TCRdb copy retains only in-frame clones and omits some. The sample has roughly 44,000 clones; 85% are singletons. This clone was picked up a small number of times. Antigen unknown. V and J are TRBV19 and TRBJ1-2; 7 nucleotides line up with TRBD1. Sequenced here: peripheral blood mononuclear cells, sampled before stem cell transplant. The receptor comes from a man aged 55 to 70 with acute myeloid leukemia. Some clones in this sample may be carry-over from other donors' samples. This CDR3 reads CASTSDRYYGYTF. As DNA, the CDR3 is TGTGCCAGTACCTCGGACAGGTACTATGGCTACACCTTC. Complete variable domain (other parts from reference TRBV19 and TRBJ1-2): DGGITQSPKYLFRKEGQNVTLSCEQNLNHDAMYWYRQDPGQGLRLIYYSQIVNDFQKGDIAEGYSVSREKKESFPLTVTSAQKNPTAFYLCASTSDRYYGYTFGSGTRLTVV.